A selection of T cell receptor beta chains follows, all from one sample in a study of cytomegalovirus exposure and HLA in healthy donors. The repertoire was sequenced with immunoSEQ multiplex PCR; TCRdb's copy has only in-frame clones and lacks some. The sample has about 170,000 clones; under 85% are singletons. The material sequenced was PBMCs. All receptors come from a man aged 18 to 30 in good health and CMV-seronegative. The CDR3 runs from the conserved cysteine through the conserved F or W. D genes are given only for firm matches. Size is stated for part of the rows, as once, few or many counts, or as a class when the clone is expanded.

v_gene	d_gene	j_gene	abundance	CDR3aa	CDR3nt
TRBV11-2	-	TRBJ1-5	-	CASSLGGLDNQPQHF	TGTGCCAGCAGCTTAGGGGGACTGGACAATCAGCCCCAGCATTTT
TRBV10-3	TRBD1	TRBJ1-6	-	CANGQGENRSPLHF	TGTGCCAACGGACAGGGGGAAAACCGATCACCCCTCCACTTT
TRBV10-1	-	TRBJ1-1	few	CASSIGGLNTEAFF	TGCGCCAGCAGTATTGGAGGTTTGAACACTGAAGCTTTCTTT
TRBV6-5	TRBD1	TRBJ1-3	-	CASSSTGDSGNTIYF	TGTGCCAGCAGTTCGACAGGGGACTCTGGAAACACCATATATTTT
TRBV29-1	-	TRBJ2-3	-	CSVVPRASSTDTQYF	TGCAGCGTTGTCCCGCGGGCCTCTAGCACAGATACGCAGTATTTT
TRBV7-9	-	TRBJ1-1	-	CASSLGGPEAFF	TGTGCCAGCAGCTTGGGGGGACCCGAAGCTTTCTTT
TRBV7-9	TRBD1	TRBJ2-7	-	CASTTTGYPEQYF	TGTGCCAGCACAACGACAGGGTATCCCGAGCAGTACTTC
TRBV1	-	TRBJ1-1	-	CTSSLRRGGAMDTEAFF	TGCACCAGCAGCCTCCGACGGGGGGGGGCTATGGACACTGAAGCTTTCTTT
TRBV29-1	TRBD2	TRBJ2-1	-	CSAGAAGGSYNEQFF	TGCAGCGCTGGGGCAGCGGGGGGCTCCTACAATGAGCAGTTCTTC
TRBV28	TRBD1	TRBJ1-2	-	CASGIRTGGSDNYGYTF	TGTGCCAGCGGGATAAGGACAGGGGGATCCGATAACTATGGCTACACCTTC
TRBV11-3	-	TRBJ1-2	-	CASSLGPQLTF	TGTGCCAGCAGCTTAGGGCCCCAGTTAACCTTC
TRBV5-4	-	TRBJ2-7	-	CASSQGQVGEQYF	TGTGCCAGCAGCCAGGGCCAGGTTGGGGAGCAGTACTTC
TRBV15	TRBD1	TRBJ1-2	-	CATSPLRTGGTYGYTF	TGTGCCACCAGCCCGCTTCGGACAGGGGGCACCTATGGCTACACCTTC
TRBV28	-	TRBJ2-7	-	CASRNRLGEQYF	TGTGCCAGCAGAAACAGGTTAGGCGAGCAGTACTTC
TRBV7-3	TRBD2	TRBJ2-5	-	CASSYSGGAQETQYF	TGTGCCAGCAGTTATAGCGGGGGGGCCCAAGAGACCCAGTACTTC
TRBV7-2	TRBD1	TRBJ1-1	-	CASSWTRQGANTEAFF	TGTGCCAGCAGCTGGACCAGACAGGGAGCGAACACTGAAGCTTTCTTT
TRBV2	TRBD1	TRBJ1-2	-	CASRGRGQGQRGYTF	TGTGCCAGCAGGGGAAGAGGACAGGGTCAACGTGGCTACACCTTC
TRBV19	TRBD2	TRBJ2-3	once	CASRHTGGGDTQYF	TGTGCCAGTAGGCACACGGGGGGAGGAGATACGCAGTATTTT
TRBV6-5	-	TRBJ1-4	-	CASSYSAGLNEKLFF	TGTGCCAGCAGTTATAGCGCAGGTCTTAATGAAAAACTGTTTTTT
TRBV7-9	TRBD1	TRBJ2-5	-	CSSSSQGAQYF	TGTTCCAGCAGCTCCCAGGGGGCCCAGTACTTC
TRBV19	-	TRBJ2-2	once	CASSLRGTGELFF	TGTGCCAGTAGTTTGAGGGGGACCGGGGAGCTGTTTTTT
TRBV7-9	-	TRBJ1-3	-	CASSKILTEGNTIYF	TGTGCCAGCAGCAAAATCTTGACAGAAGGAAACACCATATATTTT
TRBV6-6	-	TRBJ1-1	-	CASAVGTEAFF	TGTGCCAGCGCCGTCGGCACTGAAGCTTTCTTT
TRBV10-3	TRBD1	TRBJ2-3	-	CAISVDRGMDTQYF	TGTGCCATCAGTGTGGACAGGGGGATGGATACGCAGTATTTT
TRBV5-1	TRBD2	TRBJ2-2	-	CASSSGLAASTRETGELFF	TGCGCCAGCAGCTCGGGACTAGCGGCCTCCACCCGAGAGACCGGGGAGCTGTTTTTT